This T cell receptor (beta chain) was retrieved from a study of blood T cell repertoires in COVID-19. Overall study: From the United States, Italy and Spain came samples of acute and convalescent COVID-19. In each case, the material was cDNA or gDNA derived from T cells, B-cell-depleted T cells, or PBMCs.

Original data processing: Nucleated cell number was recorded as an estimate derived from reference gene primer amplification. Profiling relied on immunoSEQ multiplex PCR, and the TCRdb table lists in-frame clones only, not all of them. V, J and clone size reflect that table, while D and trimming were determined from the DNA. The data contain roughly 90,000 clones, 85% of them seen just once; the ten biggest clones take up around 39%. The germline V gene encodes CDR1 SQVTM and CDR2 ANQGSEA. The CDR3 is 13 amino acids. V lost 6 bases and J lost 9, with 20 bases in between. This clone showed up just once.

Source material: peripheral blood. The receptor was derived from an elderly man with acute or convalescent COVID-19. This sequence joins TRBV29-1 and TRBJ1-1, with D tentatively TRBD1 (6 bases). The CDR3, as DNA: TGCAGCGTAACCCCCGGTGGGGGGGCTCAAGCTTTCTTT. It specifies CSVTPGGGAQAFF.